This is a list of T cell receptor beta chains from one sample in a study of blood T cell repertoires in COVID-19. Generated by immunoSEQ multiplex PCR, the TCRdb table keeps only in-frame clones and is missing some. The data show 180,000 or so clones, 86% seen once. The sample consisted of PBMCs or T cells enriched from blood (not recorded which). All receptors come from a woman in her twenties or thirties who had recovered from COVID-19. Both conserved end residues are part of each CDR3. Each record gives: V gene, J gene, CDR3 protein.

V gene: TRBV28; J gene: TRBJ2-7; CDR3 protein: CASSPPGRNYEQYF
V gene: TRBV14; J gene: TRBJ2-7; CDR3 protein: CASSLTGTGPEQYF
V gene: TRBV18; J gene: TRBJ1-5; CDR3 protein: CASSLDRNQPQHF
V gene: TRBV6-5; J gene: TRBJ2-7; CDR3 protein: CASSYTGGYEQYF
V gene: TRBV7-6; J gene: TRBJ1-5; CDR3 protein: CASSLGYGGGNQPQHF
V gene: TRBV7-9; J gene: TRBJ2-7; CDR3 protein: CASSPTPGGKGSYEQYF
V gene: TRBV30; J gene: TRBJ2-2; CDR3 protein: CASLRGAVGELFF
V gene: TRBV27; J gene: TRBJ1-2; CDR3 protein: CASRNHDRPNYGYTF
V gene: TRBV3-1/TRBV3-2; J gene: TRBJ2-3; CDR3 protein: CASEEAGGTDTQYF
V gene: TRBV30; J gene: TRBJ1-5; CDR3 protein: CAWSVEGNQPQHF
V gene: TRBV5-6; J gene: TRBJ2-1; CDR3 protein: CASSSSGVYNEQFF
V gene: TRBV28; J gene: TRBJ2-7; CDR3 protein: CASSGQDLGSDEQYF
V gene: TRBV28; J gene: TRBJ2-1; CDR3 protein: CASSLSGPRGVFEQFF
V gene: TRBV28; J gene: TRBJ2-7; CDR3 protein: CASSEQGREQYF
V gene: TRBV7-9; J gene: TRBJ2-4; CDR3 protein: CASSLSGGWGKAKNIQYF
V gene: TRBV3-1/TRBV3-2; J gene: TRBJ2-7; CDR3 protein: CASSQELRGGTSAYEQYF
V gene: TRBV28; J gene: TRBJ2-7; CDR3 protein: CASSSGGRTYEQYF
V gene: TRBV7-9; J gene: TRBJ2-2; CDR3 protein: CASSRGTGELFF
V gene: TRBV28; J gene: TRBJ1-5; CDR3 protein: CASSFGITRVGGQPQHF
V gene: TRBV19; J gene: TRBJ2-1; CDR3 protein: CASSFERGGEQFF
V gene: TRBV15; J gene: TRBJ1-3; CDR3 protein: CATSRDPGSGNTIYF
V gene: TRBV27; J gene: TRBJ2-7; CDR3 protein: CASRPGTSGSHSLYEQYF
V gene: TRBV3-1/TRBV3-2; J gene: TRBJ2-7; CDR3 protein: CATKTSGSSYEQYF
V gene: TRBV2; J gene: TRBJ2-2; CDR3 protein: CASTRTRYTGELFF
V gene: TRBV6-5; J gene: TRBJ1-4; CDR3 protein: CASSYPRTGDNEKLFF
V gene: TRBV2; J gene: TRBJ1-1; CDR3 protein: CASSEEGVGTEAFF
V gene: TRBV7-2; J gene: TRBJ1-2; CDR3 protein: CASSLQGSNYGYTF
V gene: TRBV3-1/TRBV3-2; J gene: TRBJ2-1; CDR3 protein: CASSQGLPGQSPNEQFF
V gene: TRBV2; J gene: TRBJ2-7; CDR3 protein: CASNTATTYEQYF
V gene: TRBV4-1; J gene: TRBJ1-6; CDR3 protein: CASSQEVPGSNSPLHF
V gene: TRBV7-9; J gene: TRBJ2-1; CDR3 protein: CASSYEGGKFF
V gene: TRBV18; J gene: TRBJ2-1; CDR3 protein: CASSPAPGLADEQFF
V gene: TRBV5-1; J gene: TRBJ2-5; CDR3 protein: CASSSSQGLQETQYF
V gene: TRBV5-4; J gene: TRBJ1-6; CDR3 protein: CASSLEQNNSPLHF
V gene: TRBV18; J gene: TRBJ2-2; CDR3 protein: CASSPPSVAGELFF
V gene: TRBV2; J gene: TRBJ1-3; CDR3 protein: CASRVDRVNTIYF
V gene: TRBV7-9; J gene: TRBJ1-4; CDR3 protein: CASSQKTGTNEKLFF
V gene: TRBV28; J gene: TRBJ1-5; CDR3 protein: CASSPRMGNQPQHF
V gene: TRBV7-8; J gene: TRBJ1-1; CDR3 protein: CASSLLDRVATEAFF
V gene: TRBV5-5; J gene: TRBJ2-2; CDR3 protein: CASSLQGTTGELFF
V gene: TRBV11-2; J gene: TRBJ2-7; CDR3 protein: CASSLETDRGREQYF
V gene: TRBV30; J gene: TRBJ1-5; CDR3 protein: CAWSNMAEGNQPQHF
V gene: TRBV5-1; J gene: TRBJ1-6; CDR3 protein: CAIEDSPLHF
V gene: TRBV5-4; J gene: TRBJ2-5; CDR3 protein: CASSALSGGPMETQYF
V gene: TRBV5-1; J gene: TRBJ1-4; CDR3 protein: CASRAVNENEKLFF
V gene: TRBV28; J gene: TRBJ2-3; CDR3 protein: CASSPSFLRNQITDTQYF
V gene: TRBV5-1; J gene: TRBJ2-7; CDR3 protein: CASSYPRDRGSYEQYF
V gene: TRBV28; J gene: TRBJ2-1; CDR3 protein: CASHGTSGNYNEQFF
V gene: TRBV9; J gene: TRBJ1-2; CDR3 protein: CASSVAGSRGEGYTF
V gene: TRBV7-8; J gene: TRBJ1-2; CDR3 protein: CASSTGQGYGYTF
V gene: TRBV13; J gene: TRBJ2-7; CDR3 protein: CASSPGTTTYEQYF
V gene: TRBV9; J gene: TRBJ2-7; CDR3 protein: CASSVGGGSEQYF
V gene: TRBV18; J gene: TRBJ2-3; CDR3 protein: CASSRTSGGTDTQYF
V gene: TRBV28; J gene: TRBJ2-7; CDR3 protein: CASSVGTGGWEQYF
V gene: TRBV18; J gene: TRBJ1-3; CDR3 protein: CASSPGQSSGNTIYF
V gene: TRBV24-1; J gene: TRBJ2-1; CDR3 protein: CATSDARDRADEQFF
V gene: TRBV29-1; J gene: TRBJ2-1; CDR3 protein: CSVEGGQAARSYNEQFF